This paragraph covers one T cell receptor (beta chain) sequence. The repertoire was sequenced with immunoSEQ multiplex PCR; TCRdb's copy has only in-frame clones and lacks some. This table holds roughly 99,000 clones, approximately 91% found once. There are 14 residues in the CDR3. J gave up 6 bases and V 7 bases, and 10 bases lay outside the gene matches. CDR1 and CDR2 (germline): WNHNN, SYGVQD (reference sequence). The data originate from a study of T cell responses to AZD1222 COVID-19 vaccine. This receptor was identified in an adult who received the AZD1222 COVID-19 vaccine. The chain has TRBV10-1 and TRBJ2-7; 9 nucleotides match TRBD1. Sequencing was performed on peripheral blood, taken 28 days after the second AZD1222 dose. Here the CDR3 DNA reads TGCGCCAGCAACCGGGGACAGGGAACCCTCGAGCAGTACTTC. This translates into CASNRGQGTLEQYF.